The entry that follows covers one T cell receptor beta chain sequence. The target antigen is unknown. These data originate in a study of radiotherapy plus CTLA-4 blockade in lung cancer. Method: immunoSEQ multiplex PCR; TCRdb's copy keeps in-frame clones and lacks some. The sample holds about 94,000 clones, roughly 80% seen once. Focal radiation with ipilimumab CTLA-4 blockade was given to patients with chemo-refractory metastatic non-small-cell lung cancer. Trimming shortened V by 1 base and J by 1 base, and 12 bases separated the two germline ends. The CDR3 covers 16 residues. The germline V gene has CDR1 SGHTA and CDR2 FQGNSA. Study-level findings and limits: Expansion in blood of tumor-derived TCR clones was seen after radiotherapy plus ipilimumab.

Sequenced material: peripheral blood, taken from a patient treated with radiotherapy plus ipilimumab. The sequence came from a human donor with non-small cell lung cancer that progressed on radiotherapy plus ipilimumab. The chain employs TRBV7-2 and TRBJ2-3; a possible D gene is TRBD2 (5 bases). The CDR3, as DNA: TGTGCCAGCAGCTTAGGGCGGGCCGCGGGCACAGATACGCAGTATTTT. It is translated as CASSLGRAAGTDTQYF.